This entry is about one T cell receptor beta chain. What antigen it recognizes has not been identified. No much larger clonotype is one base removed from it; base qualities were not supplied. From its cysteine to its phenylalanine, the CDR3 spans 15 amino acids. The CDR3 DNA has 45 bases and is translated from base 1. The germline V gene (reference sequence) specifies PRHDT as CDR1 and FYEKMQ as CDR2. V is pared back by 6 bases and J by 4 bases, with 16 bases lying between the germline termini. This record comes from a study of post-analysis software for immune sequencing data (dated by TCRdb to about 2015). In the study overall: The recorded disease courses included relapsing-remitting, secondary progressive and progressive-relapsing multiple sclerosis, and some patients had no subtype annotation. A subset of samples was prepared in parallel using single-end sample barcoding, then pooled and co-amplified after Illumina adapter ligation. The patient repertoires were compared against 10 to 12 previously published healthy control repertoires obtained from donors aged roughly 6 to 26 years. What the research found in general, with its limitations: Several TRBV segments, including TRBV5-6, TRBV5-1 and TRBV20-1, were significantly more frequent in patients than controls. Normalized Chao1 diversity was significantly lower in multiple sclerosis patients than controls, suggesting substantial peripheral T-cell clonal expansion. The control group was slightly older than the multiple sclerosis patient group. Direct clustering with F measure showed strong co-clustering of samples prepared in the same batch, prompting a batch-effect correction.

Libraries came from PCR. The instrument given in TCRdb is Illumina HiSeq 2500. To reduce PCR and sequencing biases, unique molecular identifiers were built into the TCR beta cDNA libraries. About 500,000 cDNA molecules were obtained for every 1 to 10 million input T cells, so each molecule roughly corresponded to one T cell. The patient libraries were prepared and sequenced with the same protocol used for the earlier healthy control dataset. Samples belonging to the same batch were prepared together, multiplexed and sequenced on a shared HiSeq lane. The authors' analysis ran thus. Raw barcoded reads were processed with MIGEC, and single-read molecular identifier groups were discarded before consensus assembly and CDR3 extraction. VDJtools was used for post-analysis of the clonotype tables, and diversity was normalized by down-sampling every dataset to the size of the smallest sample. In repertoire overlap clustering, CDR3 amino acid sequences, but not nucleotide sequences, were matched to correct batch-related cross-sample contamination. TCRdb reprocessing: public reads trimmed at Q25 with fastp, clones called with MiXCR, in-frame beta chains kept. For every CDR3 protein sequence, its rows merge into one entry that carries the most common genes and DNA. The V and J calls and clone size come from TCRdb's table, not from the authors' own analysis. This sample is represented by around 700,000 distinct CDR3 sequences; 55% to 60% of them were singletons. About 10% of the sample lies in the top ten.

To demonstrate the VDJtools post-analysis software, TCR beta repertoires were profiled from the peripheral blood of about 13 young patients with multiple sclerosis. Multiple sclerosis patients were children and adolescents aged about 6 to 17 years. The V gene is TRBV13 and the J gene is TRBJ2-1; TRBD2 is possibly the D segment (6 matching bases). The sample comprised blood. This clonotype was obtained from a girl aged 2 to 10 with multiple sclerosis. The DNA is TGTGCCAGCAGTGTCGGGGGAGGTCGGTACAATGAGCAGTTCTTC. Its protein reads: CASSVGGGRYNEQFF.